What follows are 28 T cell receptor beta chains derived from one specimen sequenced in a study of blood T cell repertoires in COVID-19 (TCRdb year 2020). The library was produced with the immunoSEQ multiplex PCR assay. Not all clones reach the TCRdb copy of this immuneACCESS table, which keeps in-frame sequences only. Checked studies attribute under half of the gap to unresolved V genes and leave the rest unexplained. In this sample the table shows roughly 73,000 clones, 70% to 80% of which occur a single time. 21% of the sample lies in the top ten. The specimen was peripheral blood. The receptor set was obtained from a man aged 65 to 79 with acute or convalescent COVID-19.

In its sample, this clone was seen once. V gene TRBV28 combines with J gene TRBJ2-3, with TRBD2 matching 9 bases. The V gene's germline CDR1 is MDHEN and CDR2 SYDVKM. With 5 bases clipped from V and 1 base from J, the junction kept 13 bases outside the gene matches. CDR3 size: 18 residues. The CDR3 reads CASSTRSSGRFGTDTQYF. CDR3 nucleotide sequence: TGTGCCAGCAGTACCCGGAGTAGCGGGAGATTCGGCACAGATACGCAGTATTTT.

V is TRBV5-4 and J is TRBJ2-5, with 12 nucleotides matching TRBD2. Trimming took 4 bases from V and 4 from J; bases not matched to a gene: 8. Germline CDR1 is SGHNT and CDR2 is YYREEE (reference sequence). The CDR3 covers 16 residues. CDR3 in DNA: TGTGCCAGCAGCCCACGGACTAGCGGGAATTCAGAGACCCAGTACTTC. Amino acid sequence: CASSPRTSGNSETQYF.

The chain couples TRBV10-1 to TRBJ2-1; TRBD2 agrees at 8 bases. The V gene's germline CDR1 is WNHNN and CDR2 SYGVQD (reference sequence). Trimming at V came to 0 bases and at J to 6 bases, leaving 1 base not matched to a gene. The CDR3 extends over 14 amino acids. CDR3 bases: TGCGCCAGCAGTGAGTCGAGCGGGAGCAATGAGCAGTTCTTC. It yields the protein CASSESSGSNEQFF.

This chain links TRBV6-2 or TRBV6-3 with TRBJ2-5; the match to TRBD1 covers 10 bases. Trimming took 4 bases from V and 4 from J; bases not matched to a gene: 6. The CDR3 is 15 residues long. Germline V gene lookup returns CDR1 MNHEY and CDR2 SVGEGT. The CDR3 sequence is CASSSARDRGETQYF. CDR3 coding DNA: TGTGCCAGCAGTTCCGCCAGGGACAGGGGAGAGACCCAGTACTTC.

This sequence joins TRBV11-3 and TRBJ2-1; TRBD2 matches 9 bases. This CDR3 has 18 residues. Trimming cost V 0 bases and J 2 bases; bases outside gene matches: 8. Germline V gives CDR1 SGHNT, CDR2 YENEEA. CDR3 nucleotides: TGTGCCAGCAGCTTAGATGTTTCCAGCGGGGGGACCTACAATGAGCAGTTCTTC. Amino acid sequence: CASSLDVSSGGTYNEQFF.

The rearrangement links TRBV2 to TRBJ2-1; 13 positions match TRBD2. V dropped 2 bases and J dropped 2; count of bases not matched to a gene: 9. This CDR3 has 19 amino acids. The V gene's germline CDR1 is SNHLY and CDR2 FYNNEI. The DNA for the CDR3 is TGTGCCAGCAGTGAACCCGGCACACTAGCGGGAGGGCCCTACAATGAGCAGTTCTTC. Encoded protein: CASSEPGTLAGGPYNEQFF.

The V gene is TRBV9, the J gene TRBJ1-6; 8 bases align to TRBD1. V trimming: 0 bases; J trimming: 10 bases; junction bases outside the gene matches: 6. Germline V gives CDR1 SGDLS, CDR2 YYNGEE. This CDR3 is built from 15 residues. CDR3 bases: TGTGCCAGCAGCGTAGGACAGGGGAGGCGCTCACCCCTCCACTTT. It yields the protein CASSVGQGRRSPLHF. Complete variable domain (other parts from reference TRBV9 and TRBJ1-6): DSGVTQTPKHLITATGQRVTLRCSPRSGDLSVYWYQQSLDQGLQFLIQYYNGEERAKGNILERFSAQQFPDLHSELNLSSLELGDSALYFCASSVGQGRRSPLHFGNGTRLTVT.

V is TRBV7-9 and J is TRBJ1-4; D uncertain. In germline, CDR1 is SEHNR, CDR2 FQNEAQ (reference sequence). The CDR3 runs to 12 residues. Trimming cost V 5 bases and J 1 base, with 2 bases left between them. The CDR3 bases are TGTGCCAGCAGCCTAACTAATGAAAAACTGTTTTTT. Protein: CASSLTNEKLFF.

The V and J genes are TRBV18 and TRBJ2-7, with D possibly being TRBD1 (5 bases). CDR3 length equals 14 residues. Deletions cut 3 bases from V and 2 bases from J, with 11 bases between. Germline CDR1 and CDR2: KGHSH and LQKENI. This CDR3 is CASSPGQVTYEQYF. The CDR3 bases are TGTGCCAGCTCACCGGGGCAGGTGACCTACGAGCAGTACTTC.

The V gene is TRBV7-9, the J gene TRBJ2-2, with a weak D call TRBD1 (5 bases). Germline CDR1 is SEHNR and CDR2 is FQNEAQ (reference sequence). The CDR3 extends over 15 amino acids. V gave up 8 bases and J gave up 2 bases, with 15 bases separating them. CDR3 sequence: CASGSLGVNTGELFF. The CDR3 DNA sequence: TGTGCCAGCGGATCCCTAGGGGTAAACACCGGGGAGCTGTTTTTT.

The table lists this clone with a count of one. V is TRBV7-9 and J is TRBJ2-3; D may be TRBD2 (5 bases). Germline V lookup: CDR1 SEHNR, CDR2 FQNEAQ (reference sequence). Trimming left V 5 bases short and J 0 bases short, with 18 bases between. The CDR3 sequence is 17 residues long. The CDR3 spells CASSPLIATASTDTQYF. CDR3 nucleotide sequence: TGTGCCAGCAGCCCCCTCATAGCGACCGCTAGCACAGATACGCAGTATTTT.

V and J are TRBV11-2 and TRBJ2-3; 10 bases agree with TRBD2. This CDR3 region has 16 residues. Germline V gives CDR1 SGHAT, CDR2 FQNNGV. The J segment lost 7 bases and the V segment lost 3 bases, leaving 10 bases of the junction unmatched. CDR3 in DNA: TGTGCCAGCAGCTTTTTAGCGGGAGGCAACGCGCATACGCAGTATTTT. Encoded protein: CASSFLAGGNAHTQYF.

This sequence joins TRBV7-2 and TRBJ2-7, with D unclear. The length of the CDR3 is 14 residues. The germline V gene has CDR1 SGHTA and CDR2 FQGNSA. V lost 1 base, J lost 1 base, and 8 bases lay in between. The CDR3 DNA reads TGTGCCAGCAGCTTAGGTCCTAGGTCCTACGAGCAGTACTTC. Protein: CASSLGPRSYEQYF.

This clone has more than one count but fewer than ten. The chain carries TRBV10-3 and TRBJ2-7, with D perhaps matching TRBD1 (6 bases). Trimming shortened V by 11 bases and J by 5 bases, and 13 bases separated the two germline ends. The CDR3 covers 11 residues. CDR1 is ENHRY and CDR2 is SYGVKD in the germline V gene. CDR3 region: CAASKGDEQYF. DNA for the CDR3: TGTGCCGCCTCTAAGGGGGACGAGCAGTACTTC.

This chain uses TRBV15 with TRBJ1-3; TRBD1 aligns across 10 bases. The germline gives CDR1 LNHNV, CDR2 YYDKDF (reference sequence). The CDR3 length is 14 residues. Germline trimming cut 1 base from V and 7 bases from J; bases unmatched to any gene: 1. CDR3 bases: TGTGCCACCAGCAGAGCGGGACAGGGGAACACCATATATTTT. Translated: CATSRAGQGNTIYF.

The CDR3 DNA follows: TGTGCCAGCAGCTTAGTGGACAGCAGCTACGAGCAGTACTTC. Protein product: CASSLVDSSYEQYF. The chain uses TRBV7-8 and TRBJ2-7, with D maybe TRBD1 (6 bases). This CDR3 has 14 residues. V was clipped by 1 base and J by 3 bases, with 10 bases between them. The germline gives CDR1 SGHVS, CDR2 FQNEAQ.

The rearrangement links TRBV27 to TRBJ1-1; 9 nucleotides agree with TRBD1. V was clipped by 4 bases and J by 4 bases; unmatched bases: 7. The CDR3 is 15 amino acids. Germline values: CDR1 MNHEY, CDR2 SMNVEV (reference sequence). The CDR3 coding sequence is TGTGCCAGCAGTTCAGGGGGACAGGGAGTCACTGAAGCTTTCTTT. Amino acids: CASSSGGQGVTEAFF.

This clone has only a few counts. The chain combines TRBV4-2 with TRBJ2-1, with D possibly being TRBD2 (6 bases). This CDR3 contains 15 residues. Per germline, CDR1 LGHNA and CDR2 YNFKEQ. V was clipped by 4 bases and J by 0 bases, with 10 bases between them. CDR3 in DNA: TGTGCCAGCAGCCCGGGACTTAGCTCCTACAATGAGCAGTTCTTC. Translating it yields CASSPGLSSYNEQFF.

The chain links TRBV10-3 to TRBJ2-2; D possibly corresponds to TRBD2 (5 bases). This CDR3 region has 14 residues. CDR1 ENHRY and CDR2 SYGVKD come from the germline V gene. V gave up 11 bases and J gave up 7 bases, with 20 bases separating them. CDR3 sequence reads: CAFKAGGQNGELFF. CDR3 DNA sequence: TGTGCCTTCAAAGCAGGAGGCCAAAACGGGGAGCTGTTTTTT.

This clone was seen a handful of times. CDR3 nucleotide sequence: TGCGCCAGCAGTGAATCTAACACCGGGGAGCTGTTTTTT. Protein sequence: CASSESNTGELFF. This chain connects TRBV10-1 to TRBJ2-2; D not certain. Germline V gives CDR1 WNHNN, CDR2 SYGVQD (reference sequence). This CDR3 is 13 amino acids long. V shed 3 bases and J shed 2 bases, with 4 bases lying between them.

The genes are TRBV19 and TRBJ2-3, with D possibly being TRBD1 (6 bases). CDR3 length equals 15 residues. V gave up 6 bases and J gave up 0 bases, with 13 bases separating them. Looked up from germline, CDR1 is LNHDA and CDR2 is SQIVND (reference sequence). The CDR3: CASSPDRWSTDTQYF. Written as DNA, the CDR3 is TGTGCCAGTAGCCCGGACAGATGGAGCACAGATACGCAGTATTTT.

The chain joins TRBV28 to TRBJ1-1; 7 nucleotides line up with TRBD1. In germline, CDR1 is MDHEN, CDR2 SYDVKM. J gave up 3 bases and V 2 bases, and 9 bases lay outside the gene matches. The CDR3 runs to 16 residues. The CDR3 DNA reads as TGTGCCAGCAGTTTAGTCTTACAGGGGCTCCACACTGAAGCTTTCTTT. It yields the protein CASSLVLQGLHTEAFF.

The V gene is TRBV5-4, the J gene TRBJ1-1, with 9 bases matching TRBD1. This CDR3 spans 18 amino acids. Germline V gene data show CDR1 as SGHNT and CDR2 as YYREEE (reference sequence). Trimming took 6 bases from V and 1 from J; bases not matched to a gene: 16. CDR3: CASTLGGQGFPQNTEAFF. CDR3 in DNA: TGTGCCAGCACCCTTGGTGGACAGGGGTTTCCCCAGAACACTGAAGCTTTCTTT.

This chain joins TRBV19 and TRBJ2-7; 8 bases are shared with TRBD1. Per the germline V gene, CDR1 is LNHDA and CDR2 is SQIVND (reference sequence). The CDR3 is 15 amino acids. J gave up 3 bases and V 3 bases, and 7 bases lay outside the gene matches. The CDR3: CASSMLGTGFYEQYF. The CDR3 nucleotides are TGTGCCAGTAGTATGCTCGGGACAGGCTTCTACGAGCAGTACTTC.

This chain uses TRBV12-5 with TRBJ2-2; TRBD1 aligns across 8 bases. The CDR3 is made up of 16 amino acids. CDR1 and CDR2 (germline): LGHNT, FRNRAP. V lost 2 bases and J lost 4; bases outside the gene matches: 6. The CDR3 sequence: CASGLWTGLGTGELFF. The CDR3 DNA follows: TGTGCTAGTGGTTTGTGGACAGGGCTGGGCACCGGGGAGCTGTTTTTT.

V usage is TRBV24-1 and J usage is TRBJ2-1; TRBD1 matches at 9 bases. V lost 3 bases, J lost 2 bases, and 4 bases stayed unmatched. The CDR3 is made up of 16 amino acids. Germline CDR1 reads KGHDR; CDR2 reads SFDVKD. The CDR3: CATSDHTGGAYNEQFF. In DNA, the CDR3 is TGTGCCACCAGTGATCATACAGGGGGCGCCTACAATGAGCAGTTCTTC.

This chain links TRBV27 with TRBJ2-2; TRBD1 aligns across 8 bases. This CDR3 region has 14 residues. The junction had 2 bases not matched to a gene; V was cut back by 5 bases and J by 3 bases. From germline, CDR1 is MNHEY and CDR2 SMNVEV (reference sequence). Here the CDR3 DNA reads TGTGCCAGCAGTGGACAGGGTTACACCGGGGAGCTGTTTTTT. It translates to CASSGQGYTGELFF.

V and J are TRBV19 and TRBJ1-3; 7 nucleotides agree with TRBD1. The V and J ends lost 5 bases and 4 bases, in that order; junction bases with no gene match: 8. Germline V CDR1 and CDR2: LNHDA, SQIVND (reference sequence). The CDR3 sequence is 15 residues long. The CDR3 coding sequence is TGTGCCAGTAGTTACTCGACAGGGACCGGAAACACCATATATTTT. Translated, it gives CASSYSTGTGNTIYF.